Presented here are 11 T cell receptor beta chains from one specimen sequenced in a study of OX40 agonist ivuxolimab in advanced cancers. The table came from immunoSEQ multiplex PCR; TCRdb's copy has only in-frame clones and leaves some out. This sample has 50,000 to 75,000 clones, with 70% to 90% found just once. The sample was CD4+ or CD8+ T cells sorted from blood, taken in a trial of the OX40 agonist ivuxolimab. The source of these receptors is an adult with an advanced solid tumor such as melanoma, head and neck, liver or kidney cancer.

The chain couples TRBV2 to TRBJ1-1; no definite D call. V lost 11 bases and J lost 3, with 22 bases in between. CDR3 length: 15 residues. From germline, CDR1 is SNHLY and CDR2 FYNNEI. CDR3 nucleotide sequence: TGTGCCTCACTCACCGGGGTGACGGTGGACACTGAAGCTTTCTTT. Translation: CASLTGVTVDTEAFF.

V and J are TRBV19 and TRBJ1-5, with 7 nucleotides matching TRBD1. Losses at the gene ends were 3 bases for V and 7 bases for J; bases not matched to a gene: 3. The CDR3 covers 13 residues. Germline V gene data show CDR1 as LNHDA and CDR2 as SQIVND (reference sequence). The CDR3 nucleotides are TGTGCCAGTAGTATGGACAGGACCCAGCCCCAGCATTTT. Its protein product is CASSMDRTQPQHF. Based on the CDR3 plus reference TRBV19 and TRBJ1-5, the full variable domain is DGGITQSPKYLFRKEGQNVTLSCEQNLNHDAMYWYRQDPGQGLRLIYYSQIVNDFQKGDIAEGYSVSREKKESFPLTVTSAQKNPTAFYLCASSMDRTQPQHFGDGTRLSIL.

This clone was picked up one time. V and J are TRBV5-1 and TRBJ1-5; no definite D call. The CDR3 totals 15 residues. Trimming took off 6 bases at V and 0 bases at J, with 13 bases between the two ends. Per germline, CDR1 SGHRS and CDR2 YFSETQ. The CDR3 spells CASKNAPGSNQPQHF. CDR3 sequence (DNA): TGCGCCAGCAAAAATGCCCCAGGTAGCAATCAGCCCCAGCATTTT.

This chain joins TRBV5-1 and TRBJ1-2, with a possible D match to TRBD1 (5 bases). V gave up 0 bases and J gave up 3 bases, with 9 bases separating them. Germline V lookup: CDR1 SGHRS, CDR2 YFSETQ. CDR3 length: 14 amino acids. Here the CDR3 reads CASSLGDGDYGYTF. In DNA form, the CDR3 reads TGCGCCAGCAGCTTGGGGGACGGGGACTATGGCTACACCTTC. Filled out from reference TRBV5-1 and TRBJ1-2, the complete variable domain reads KAGVTQTPRYLIKTRGQQVTLSCSPISGHRSVSWYQQTPGQGLQFLFEYFSETQRNKGNFPGRFSGRQFSNSRSEMNVSTLELGDSALYLCASSLGDGDYGYTFGSGTRLTVV.

The chain uses TRBV7-6 and TRBJ2-5, with 7 bases lining up with TRBD1. The ends lost 4 bases at V and 5 bases at J; junction bases unmatched: 7. Germline V gene data show CDR1 as SGHVS and CDR2 as FNYEAQ. This CDR3 spans 14 amino acids. CDR3 nucleotide sequence: TGTGCCAGCAGCTGGACGGGACAGAAGGAGACCCAGTACTTC. Its translation is CASSWTGQKETQYF.

The chain carries TRBV7-2 and TRBJ2-4; no clear D. The germline V gene encodes CDR1 SGHTA and CDR2 FQGNSA. There are 12 residues in the CDR3. With 5 bases removed from V and 5 bases from J, the gap between germline ends came to 7 bases. CDR3 sequence: CASSRTENIQYF. Here the CDR3 DNA reads TGTGCCAGCAGCCGGACGGAAAACATTCAGTACTTC.

The chain couples TRBV6-6 to TRBJ2-7; D possibly corresponds to TRBD1 (5 bases). The CDR3 covers 15 residues. Germline assignment: CDR1 MNHNY and CDR2 SVGAGI (reference sequence). V lost 6 bases to trimming and J lost 8 bases, with 23 bases between them. The CDR3 loop is CASRSRVSPTLQQYF. The CDR3 region has the DNA TGTGCCAGCAGGTCCAGGGTAAGCCCCACCCTACAGCAGTACTTC.

The V and J genes are TRBV7-9 and TRBJ2-7; 7 bases align to TRBD1. V shed 3 bases and J 0 bases; nucleotides not matched to a gene: 5. The CDR3 loop spans 15 amino acids. CDR1 and CDR2 (germline): SEHNR, FQNEAQ (reference sequence). In DNA form, the CDR3 reads TGTGCCAGCAGCTTCGGACAGGCGAGCTCCTACGAGCAGTACTTC. Encoded protein: CASSFGQASSYEQYF.

This clone showed up just a few times. This chain links TRBV7-2 with TRBJ2-1; 8 bases align to TRBD2. Germline V CDR1 and CDR2: SGHTA, FQGNSA. The ends lost 8 bases at V and 2 bases at J; junction bases unmatched: 5. CDR3 size: 14 residues. DNA of the CDR3: TGTGCCAGCCGCCACGGGGGGGCCTACAATGAGCAGTTCTTC. It codes for CASRHGGAYNEQFF.

The chain carries TRBV5-1 and TRBJ2-2; 11 bases map to TRBD2. Germline assignment: CDR1 SGHRS and CDR2 YFSETQ. The CDR3 covers 16 residues. Trimming at V came to 0 bases and at J to 6 bases, leaving 4 bases not matched to a gene. DNA for the CDR3: TGCGCCAGCAGCTTGGCACTAGCGGGGGCGGCCGGGGAGCTGTTTTTT. Translation: CASSLALAGAAGELFF.

The V call is TRBV5-1, the J call TRBJ1-3; weak D call: TRBD1 (5 bases). Trimming removed 0 bases at V and 0 bases at J, with 7 bases between. The germline CDR1 and CDR2 sequences are SGHRS and YFSETQ. This CDR3 has 15 residues. CDR3 DNA: TGCGCCAGCAGCTTGGTCACAGGCTCTGGAAACACCATATATTTT. Translation: CASSLVTGSGNTIYF.